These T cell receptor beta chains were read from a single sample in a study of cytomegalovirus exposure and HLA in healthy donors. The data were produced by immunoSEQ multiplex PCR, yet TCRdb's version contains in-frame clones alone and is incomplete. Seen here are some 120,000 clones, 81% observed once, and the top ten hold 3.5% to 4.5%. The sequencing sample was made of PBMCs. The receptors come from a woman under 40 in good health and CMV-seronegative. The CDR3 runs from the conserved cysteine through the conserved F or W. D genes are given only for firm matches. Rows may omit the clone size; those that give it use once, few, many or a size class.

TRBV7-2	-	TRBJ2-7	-	TGTGCCAGCAGCTTCGGCGGGACCTACGAGCAGTACTTC	CASSFGGTYEQYF
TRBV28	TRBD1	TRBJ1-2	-	TGTGCCAGCAGTGAAGGACAGGGGCCCCTAGCTAACTATGGCTACACCTTC	CASSEGQGPLANYGYTF
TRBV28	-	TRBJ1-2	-	TGTGCCAGCAGTTTCGAGAGGGGCTACACCTTC	CASSFERGYTF
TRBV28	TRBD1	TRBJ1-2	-	TGTGCCAGCAGTTTAGGGACAGGACACTATGGCTACACCTTC	CASSLGTGHYGYTF
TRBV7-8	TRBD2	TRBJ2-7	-	TGTGCCAGCAGCGTCGGGACTAGCGGGAGCTCCTACGAGCAGTACTTC	CASSVGTSGSSYEQYF
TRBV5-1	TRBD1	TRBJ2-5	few	TGCGCCAGCAACGGACAGGGCCAAGAGACCCAGTACTTC	CASNGQGQETQYF
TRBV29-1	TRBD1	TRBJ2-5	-	TGCAGCGTGGGGACAGGGAATTTAGAGGAGACCCAGTACTTC	CSVGTGNLEETQYF
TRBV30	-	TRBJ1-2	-	TGTGCCTGGAGCCTACAGGAGGGCGGCTACACCTTC	CAWSLQEGGYTF
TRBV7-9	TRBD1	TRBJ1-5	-	TGTGCCAGCAGCCAACAGGGGACGCTCGATCAGCCCCAGCATTTT	CASSQQGTLDQPQHF
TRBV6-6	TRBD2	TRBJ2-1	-	TGTGCCAGCAGTTACGATCTAGCGGGATTGGATGAGCAGTTCTTC	CASSYDLAGLDEQFF
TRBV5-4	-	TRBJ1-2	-	TGTGCCAGCAGCGTTACCGGGACACCTCGGAGGGGCTACACCTTC	CASSVTGTPRRGYTF
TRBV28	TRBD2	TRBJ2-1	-	TGTGCCAGCACCACACTAGCGGGAGGGCCGAATGAGCAGTTCTTC	CASTTLAGGPNEQFF
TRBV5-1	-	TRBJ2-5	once	TGCGCCAGCAGTTTCATCCGCAGGCAAGAGACCCAGTACTTC	CASSFIRRQETQYF
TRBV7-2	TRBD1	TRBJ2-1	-	TGTGCCAGCAGGGGACAGGGACCCTACAATGAGCAGTTCTTC	CASRGQGPYNEQFF
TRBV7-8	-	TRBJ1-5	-	TGTGCCAGCAGGGCATGGGAGGGGTTCAATCAGCCCCAGCATTTT	CASRAWEGFNQPQHF
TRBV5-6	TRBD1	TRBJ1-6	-	TGTGCCAGCAGCTTGGAAGCAGGGGGCTTTAATTCACCCCTCCACTTT	CASSLEAGGFNSPLHF
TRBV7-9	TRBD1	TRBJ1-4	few	TGTGCCAGCAGCTCGGACAGGCGGGGTGAAAAACTGTTTTTT	CASSSDRRGEKLFF
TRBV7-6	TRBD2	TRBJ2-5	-	TGTGCCAGCAGCCCCACGACTAGCGGGCAAGAGACCCAGTACTTC	CASSPTTSGQETQYF
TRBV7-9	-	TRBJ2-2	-	TGTGCCAGCAGCTTAACCAGTTCTACCGGGGAGCTGTTTTTT	CASSLTSSTGELFF
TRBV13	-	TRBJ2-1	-	TGTGCCAGCAGCCCGCGACAAAAATCCTACAATGAGCAGTTCTTC	CASSPRQKSYNEQFF
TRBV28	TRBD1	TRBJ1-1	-	TGTGCCAGCAGTCTCCTATCTCATCGGACAGGGATTGGGAGAGGAACTGAAGCTTTCTTT	CASSLLSHRTGIGRGTEAFF
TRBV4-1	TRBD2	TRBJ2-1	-	TGCGCCAGCAGCCAGTATTTTGGGACTAGCGGTTACAATGAGCAGTTCTTC	CASSQYFGTSGYNEQFF
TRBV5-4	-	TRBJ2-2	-	TGTGCCAGCAGCTTGGCTGCGAGAGACACCGGGGAGCTGTTTTTT	CASSLAARDTGELFF
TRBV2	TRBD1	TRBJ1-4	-	TGTGCCAGCAGTTTGTGGGACAGTGGTGAAAAACTGTTTTTT	CASSLWDSGEKLFF
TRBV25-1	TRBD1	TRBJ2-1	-	TGTGCCCCAGCCCCCACAGGGGGAACTAGTCCAATGGGGAATGAGCAGTTCTTC	CAPAPTGGTSPMGNEQFF
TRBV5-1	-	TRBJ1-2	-	TGCGCCAGCAGCTTAAGGGGAAACTATGGCTACACCTTC	CASSLRGNYGYTF
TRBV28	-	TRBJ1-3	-	TGTGCCAGCAGTGCTTCAGATACATCTGGAAACACCATATATTTT	CASSASDTSGNTIYF
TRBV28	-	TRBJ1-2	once	TGTGCCAGCAGCGAGACCGGGAACTATGGCTACACCTTC	CASSETGNYGYTF
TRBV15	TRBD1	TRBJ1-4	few	TGTGCCACCAGCAGAGATCCGGGACAGGTCGAAAAACTGTTTTTT	CATSRDPGQVEKLFF
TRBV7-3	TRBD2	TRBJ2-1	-	TGTGCCAGCAGCTCTCTAGCGGGAGGGCCTCAAGGGCCGTATGAGCAGTTCTTC	CASSSLAGGPQGPYEQFF
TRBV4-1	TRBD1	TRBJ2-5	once	TGCGCCAGCAACCCAAAGGGGGCAAGGGAGACCCAGTACTTC	CASNPKGARETQYF
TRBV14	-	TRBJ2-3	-	TGTGCCAGCAGCCAAGATCTGGGCAGCCAATCCACAGATACGCAGTATTTT	CASSQDLGSQSTDTQYF
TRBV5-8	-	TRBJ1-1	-	TGTGCCAGCAGCTTGGCCTGGAGGAACACTGAAGCTTTCTTT	CASSLAWRNTEAFF
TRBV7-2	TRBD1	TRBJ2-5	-	TGTGCCAGCAGCTGGGGACAGGGTGGAGAGACCCAGTACTTC	CASSWGQGGETQYF
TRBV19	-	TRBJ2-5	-	TGTGCCAGTAGTATAGGTCAGGGCGACGGGACCCAGTACTTC	CASSIGQGDGTQYF
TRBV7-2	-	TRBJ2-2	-	TGTGCCAGCAGCTTAGATAGCACCGGGGAGCTGTTTTTT	CASSLDSTGELFF
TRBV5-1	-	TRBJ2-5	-	TGCGCCAGCAGCTTAGAAGACAACCCTCAAGAGACCCAGTACTTC	CASSLEDNPQETQYF
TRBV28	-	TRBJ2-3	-	TGTGCCAGCAGTCGTCCATTACGAGCGGAGGACTTCACAGATACGCAGTATTTT	CASSRPLRAEDFTDTQYF
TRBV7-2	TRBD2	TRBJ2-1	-	TGTGCCAGCAGCTCGGGACTAGCGGGAGATGAGCAGTTCTTC	CASSSGLAGDEQFF
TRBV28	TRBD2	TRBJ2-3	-	TGTGCCAGCAGTTTTAAACGGGAGGGGATAGGTACGCAGTATTTT	CASSFKREGIGTQYF
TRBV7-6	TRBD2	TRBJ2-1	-	TGTGCCAGCAGCCCGGCCGGGGGAGCGGGAGGGCCATACGAGCAGTTCTTC	CASSPAGGAGGPYEQFF
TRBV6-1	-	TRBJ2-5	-	TGTGCCAGCAGTCACACCGGGACAAACGCGGTTCCCCAGTACTTC	CASSHTGTNAVPQYF
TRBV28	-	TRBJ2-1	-	TGTGCCAGCAGATTTCGGTCGGGAAATGAGCAGTTCTTC	CASRFRSGNEQFF
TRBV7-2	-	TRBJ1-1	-	TGTGCCAGCAGCTTCTTGAACACTGAAGCTTTCTTT	CASSFLNTEAFF